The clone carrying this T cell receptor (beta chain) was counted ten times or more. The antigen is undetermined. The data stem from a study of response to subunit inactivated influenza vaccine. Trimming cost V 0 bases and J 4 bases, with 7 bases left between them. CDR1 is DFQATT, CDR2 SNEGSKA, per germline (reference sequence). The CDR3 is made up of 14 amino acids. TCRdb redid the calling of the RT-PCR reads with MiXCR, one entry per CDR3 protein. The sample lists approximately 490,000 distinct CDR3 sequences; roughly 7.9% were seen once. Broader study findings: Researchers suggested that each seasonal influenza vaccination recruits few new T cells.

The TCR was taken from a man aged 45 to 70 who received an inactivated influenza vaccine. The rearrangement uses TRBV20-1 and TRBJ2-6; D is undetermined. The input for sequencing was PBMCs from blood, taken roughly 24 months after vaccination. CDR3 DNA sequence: TGCAGTGCTAGAGACCAGGCGGGGGCCAACGTCCTGACTTTC. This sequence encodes CSARDQAGANVLTF.